These 11 T cell receptor beta chains were all obtained from the same sample, sequenced in a study of shared clonotypes between healthy human individuals. Some clones are missing from TCRdb's copy, which holds only in-frame ones; the method was immunoSEQ multiplex PCR. The data show 2 million to 2.5 million clones, about 92% seen once. Sequencing was carried out using naive CD4+ T cells from PBMCs. The subset denotes: CD45RA+ positively selected. Source of these receptors: a man between 18 and 29 years old in good health. Some clones in this sample may be carry-over from other donors' samples.

The chain uses TRBV19 and TRBJ1-1, with D possibly matching TRBD1 (5 bases). This CDR3 spans 13 amino acids. CDR1 and CDR2 (germline): LNHDA, SQIVND (reference sequence). V was trimmed by 6 bases and J by 1 base, leaving 9 bases between them. CDR3: CASRWGPNTEAFF. CDR3 sequence (DNA): TGTGCCAGTAGGTGGGGACCGAACACTGAAGCTTTCTTT.

This chain's CDR3 is CSVYLIGVETQYF. The DNA of the CDR3 is TGCAGCGTTTATTTGATTGGTGTGGAGACCCAGTACTTC. The chain carries TRBV29-1 and TRBJ2-5; no clear D. The CDR3 is made up of 13 amino acids. V was pared by 5 bases and J by 5 bases, with 15 bases between. Germline lookup yields CDR1 SQVTM and CDR2 ANQGSEA. Complete variable domain (other parts from reference TRBV29-1 and TRBJ2-5): SAVISQKPSRDICQRGTSLTIQCQVDSQVTMMFWYRQQPGQSLTLIATANQGSEATYESGFVIDKFPISRPNLTFSTLTVSNMSPEDSSIYLCSVYLIGVETQYFGPGTRLLVL.

The sample holds one count of this clone. This chain links TRBV2 with TRBJ1-1; a weak D match, TRBD1 (5 bases). The germline V gene encodes CDR1 SNHLY and CDR2 FYNNEI. Trimming left V 6 bases short and J 4 bases short, with 15 bases between. CDR3 size: 14 residues. CDR3 in DNA: TGTGCCAGCAGCGGTTTGGTTGGGGGCACTGAAGCTTTCTTT. Protein: CASSGLVGGTEAFF.

This chain uses TRBV28 with TRBJ1-4, with no clear D. V was trimmed by 6 bases and J by 1 base, leaving 6 bases between them. The CDR3 covers 13 residues. Looked up from germline, CDR1 is MDHEN and CDR2 is SYDVKM. The CDR3 spells CASSGRTNEKLFF. The CDR3 DNA reads as TGTGCCAGCAGCGGAAGAACTAATGAAAAACTGTTTTTT.

The chain links TRBV18 to TRBJ2-7, with D tentatively TRBD1 or TRBD2 (5 bases each). V lost 3 bases to trimming and J lost 2 bases, with 11 bases between them. This CDR3 has 14 amino acids. The germline V gene encodes CDR1 KGHSH and CDR2 LQKENI. The CDR3 protein is CASSPPWGTYEQYF. CDR3 nucleotide sequence: TGTGCCAGCTCACCCCCCTGGGGGACCTACGAGCAGTACTTC.

The V gene is TRBV6-5, the J gene TRBJ2-2; TRBD2 agrees at 8 bases. V was pared by 3 bases and J by 6 bases, with 9 bases of the junction left unmatched. The CDR3 extends over 16 amino acids. Germline lookup yields CDR1 MNHEY and CDR2 SVGAGI. The CDR3 loop is CASSYVPGLVAGELFF. Here the CDR3 DNA reads TGTGCCAGCAGTTATGTCCCGGGACTAGTGGCCGGGGAGCTGTTTTTT.

The chain is built from TRBV28 and TRBJ1-1, with a weak D call TRBD1 (5 bases). Trimming stripped 2 bases from V and 6 bases from J, with 16 bases between. The CDR3 totals 15 residues. Germline loops: CDR1 MDHEN, CDR2 SYDVKM. CDR3: CASSLIGRGRAEAFF. Here the CDR3 DNA reads TGTGCCAGCAGTTTAATTGGGCGGGGGAGAGCTGAAGCTTTCTTT.

This clone was seen only once. This chain joins TRBV5-5 and TRBJ2-5; D is possibly TRBD1 or TRBD2 (6 bases each). Trimming left V 2 bases short and J 5 bases short, with 22 bases between. CDR3 length: 17 residues. Germline CDR1 SGHKS, CDR2 YYEKEE (reference sequence). The CDR3 DNA follows: TGTGCCAGCAGCTTAGGTAGGGGGGTCGGTTTTGCGGAGACCCAGTACTTC. Amino acid sequence: CASSLGRGVGFAETQYF.

The rearrangement joins TRBV4-3 to TRBJ1-1; TRBD1 matches 10 bases. Germline V gene sequence: CDR1 LGHNA, CDR2 YSLEER. The CDR3 runs to 15 residues. The junction had 5 bases not matched to a gene; V was cut back by 2 bases and J by 5 bases. The CDR3 nucleotides read TGCGCCAGCAGCCAACCCGGGACAGGGGTGACTGAAGCTTTCTTT. Protein sequence: CASSQPGTGVTEAFF.

V is TRBV14 and J is TRBJ1-4; perhaps TRBD1 as D (6 bases). CDR1 is SGHDN and CDR2 is FVKESK in the germline V gene. Trimming pared 4 bases from V and 0 bases from J, leaving 12 bases between. CDR3 length equals 16 residues. This CDR3 reads CASSPGDTATNEKLFF. In DNA, the CDR3 is TGTGCCAGCAGCCCCGGGGACACCGCAACTAATGAAAAACTGTTTTTT. Full variable domain (missing parts from reference TRBV14 and TRBJ1-4): EAGVTQFPSHSVIEKGQTVTLRCDPISGHDNLYWYRRVMGKEIKFLLHFVKESKQDESGMPNNRFLAERTGGTYSTLKVQPAELEDSGVYFCASSPGDTATNEKLFFGSGTQLSVL.

V is TRBV28 and J is TRBJ2-1; 11 bases agree with TRBD2. The V and J ends lost 4 bases and 3 bases, in that order; junction bases with no gene match: 5. The CDR3 totals 16 residues. Germline lookup yields CDR1 MDHEN and CDR2 SYDVKM. The CDR3 DNA reads TGTGCCAGCAGTTCTTTCACTAGCGGGAGCTACAATGAGCAGTTCTTC. It is translated as CASSSFTSGSYNEQFF.